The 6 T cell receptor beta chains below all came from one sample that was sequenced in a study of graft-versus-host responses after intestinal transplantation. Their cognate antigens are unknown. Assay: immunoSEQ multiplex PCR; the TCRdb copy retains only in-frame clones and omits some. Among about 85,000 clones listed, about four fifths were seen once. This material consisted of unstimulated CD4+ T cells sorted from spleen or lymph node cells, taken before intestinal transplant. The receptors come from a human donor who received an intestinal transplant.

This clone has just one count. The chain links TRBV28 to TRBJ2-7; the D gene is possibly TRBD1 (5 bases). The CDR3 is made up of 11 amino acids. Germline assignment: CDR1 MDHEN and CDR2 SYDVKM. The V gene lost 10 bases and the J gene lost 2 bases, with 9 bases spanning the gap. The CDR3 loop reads CATKTAYEQYF. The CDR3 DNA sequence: TGTGCCACCAAGACAGCCTACGAGCAGTACTTC.

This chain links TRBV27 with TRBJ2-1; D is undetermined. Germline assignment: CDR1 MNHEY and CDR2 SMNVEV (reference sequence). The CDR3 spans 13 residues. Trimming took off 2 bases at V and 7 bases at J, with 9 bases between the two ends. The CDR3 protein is CASSLTSKNEQFF. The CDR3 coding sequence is TGTGCCAGCAGTTTAACGAGTAAGAATGAGCAGTTCTTC.

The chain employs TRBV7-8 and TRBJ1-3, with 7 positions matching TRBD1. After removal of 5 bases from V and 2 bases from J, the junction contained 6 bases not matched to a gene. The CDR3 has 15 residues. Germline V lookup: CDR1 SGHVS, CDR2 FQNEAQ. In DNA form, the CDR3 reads TGTGCCAGCAGCCCAGACAGGGCCCCTGGAAACACCATATATTTT. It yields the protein CASSPDRAPGNTIYF.

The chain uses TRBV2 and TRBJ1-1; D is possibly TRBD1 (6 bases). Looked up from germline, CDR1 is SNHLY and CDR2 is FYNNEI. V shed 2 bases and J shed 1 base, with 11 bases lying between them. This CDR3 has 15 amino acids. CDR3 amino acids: CASSEQGKGNTEAFF. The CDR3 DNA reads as TGTGCCAGCAGTGAACAGGGGAAGGGGAACACTGAAGCTTTCTTT.

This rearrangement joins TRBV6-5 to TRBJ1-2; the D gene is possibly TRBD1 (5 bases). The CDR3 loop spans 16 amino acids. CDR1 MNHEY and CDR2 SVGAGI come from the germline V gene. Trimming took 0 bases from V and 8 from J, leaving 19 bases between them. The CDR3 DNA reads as TGTGCCAGCAGTTACTCGACCAATCTGCAGGGTGGCGGCTACACCTTC. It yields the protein CASSYSTNLQGGGYTF.

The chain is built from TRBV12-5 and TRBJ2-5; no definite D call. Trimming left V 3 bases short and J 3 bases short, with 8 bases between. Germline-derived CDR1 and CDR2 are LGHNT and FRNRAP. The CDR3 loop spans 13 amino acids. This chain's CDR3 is CASGFGGEETQYF. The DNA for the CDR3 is TGTGCTAGTGGTTTCGGCGGAGAAGAGACCCAGTACTTC.